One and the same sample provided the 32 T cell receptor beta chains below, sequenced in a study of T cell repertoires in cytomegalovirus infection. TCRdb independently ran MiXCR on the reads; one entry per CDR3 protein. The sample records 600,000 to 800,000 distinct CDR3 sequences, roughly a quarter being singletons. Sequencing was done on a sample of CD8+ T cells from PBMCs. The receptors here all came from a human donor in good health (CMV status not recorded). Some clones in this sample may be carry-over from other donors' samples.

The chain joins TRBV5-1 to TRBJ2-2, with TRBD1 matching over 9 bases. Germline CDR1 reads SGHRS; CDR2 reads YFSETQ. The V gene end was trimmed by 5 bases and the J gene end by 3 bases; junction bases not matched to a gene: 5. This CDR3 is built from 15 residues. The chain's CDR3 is CASRAGQGDTGELFF. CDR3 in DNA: TGCGCCAGCAGGGCGGGACAGGGTGACACCGGGGAGCTGTTTTTT.

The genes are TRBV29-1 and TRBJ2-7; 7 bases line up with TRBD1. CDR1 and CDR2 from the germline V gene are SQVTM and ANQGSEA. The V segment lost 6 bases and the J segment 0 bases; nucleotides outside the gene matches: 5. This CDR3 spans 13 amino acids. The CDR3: CSVRTGHSYEQYV. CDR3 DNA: TGCAGCGTGCGGACAGGCCACTCCTACGAGCAGTACGTC.

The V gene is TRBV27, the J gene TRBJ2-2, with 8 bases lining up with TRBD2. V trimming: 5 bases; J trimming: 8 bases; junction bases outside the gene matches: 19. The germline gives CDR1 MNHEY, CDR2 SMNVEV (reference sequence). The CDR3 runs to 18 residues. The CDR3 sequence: CASSPGGLAGVLSGELFF. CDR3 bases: TGTGCCAGCAGTCCCGGTGGGCTAGCGGGCGTATTATCGGGGGAGCTGTTTTTT.

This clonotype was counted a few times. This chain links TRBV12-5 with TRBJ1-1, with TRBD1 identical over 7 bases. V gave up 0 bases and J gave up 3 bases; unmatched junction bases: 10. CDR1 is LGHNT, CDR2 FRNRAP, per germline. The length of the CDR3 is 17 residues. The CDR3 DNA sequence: TGTGCTAGTGGTTTGGTAGTAGGGGGCGCACGGGACACTGAAGCTTTCTTT. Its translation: CASGLVVGGARDTEAFF.

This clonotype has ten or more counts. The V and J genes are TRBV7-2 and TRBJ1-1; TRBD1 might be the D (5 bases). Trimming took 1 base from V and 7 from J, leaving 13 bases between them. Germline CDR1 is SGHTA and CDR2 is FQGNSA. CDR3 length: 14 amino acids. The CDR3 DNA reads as TGTGCCAGCAGCTTAGTTGGGGCAAGGAATGAAGCTTTCTTT. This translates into CASSLVGARNEAFF. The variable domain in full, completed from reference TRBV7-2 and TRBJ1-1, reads GAGVSQSPSNKVTEKGKDVELRCDPISGHTALYWYRQSLGQGLEFLIYFQGNSAPDKSGLPSDRFSAERTGGSVSTLTIQRTQQEDSAVYLCASSLVGARNEAFFGQGTRLTVV.

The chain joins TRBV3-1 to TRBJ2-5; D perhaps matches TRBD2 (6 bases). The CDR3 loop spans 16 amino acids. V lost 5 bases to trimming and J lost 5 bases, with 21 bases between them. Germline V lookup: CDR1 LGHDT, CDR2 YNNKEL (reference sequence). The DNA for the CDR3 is TGTGCCAGCAGCTTATGGACGGGGGTTGGGTCGGAGACCCAGTACTTC. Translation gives CASSLWTGVGSETQYF.

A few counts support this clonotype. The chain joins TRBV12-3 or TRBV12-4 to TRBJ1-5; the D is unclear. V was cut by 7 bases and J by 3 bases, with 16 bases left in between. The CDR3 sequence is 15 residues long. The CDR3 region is CASTMTPGINQPQHF. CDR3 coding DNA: TGTGCCAGCACTATGACCCCGGGGATCAATCAGCCCCAGCATTTT.

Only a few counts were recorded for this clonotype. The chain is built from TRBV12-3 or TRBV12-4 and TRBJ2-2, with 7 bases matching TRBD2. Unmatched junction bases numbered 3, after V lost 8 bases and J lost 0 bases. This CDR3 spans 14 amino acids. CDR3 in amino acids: CASWEGPNTGELFF. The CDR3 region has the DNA TGTGCCAGCTGGGAGGGGCCGAACACCGGGGAGCTGTTTTTT.

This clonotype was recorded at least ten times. This CDR3 reads CASGFDAGGIGETQYF. The CDR3 coding sequence is TGTGCCAGCGGATTTGATGCGGGGGGTATAGGGGAGACCCAGTACTTC. The chain has TRBV28 and TRBJ2-5; TRBD2 agrees at 8 bases. CDR1 and CDR2 from the germline V gene are MDHEN and SYDVKM. The J segment lost 5 bases and the V segment lost 8 bases, leaving 16 bases of the junction unmatched. CDR3 length: 16 amino acids. The full variable domain, with the rest looked up from reference TRBV28 and TRBJ2-5, is DVKVTQSSRYLVKRTGEKVFLECVQDMDHENMFWYRQDPGLGLRLIYFSYDVKMKEKGDIPEGYSVSREKKERFSLILESASTNQTSMYLCASGFDAGGIGETQYFGPGTRLLVL.

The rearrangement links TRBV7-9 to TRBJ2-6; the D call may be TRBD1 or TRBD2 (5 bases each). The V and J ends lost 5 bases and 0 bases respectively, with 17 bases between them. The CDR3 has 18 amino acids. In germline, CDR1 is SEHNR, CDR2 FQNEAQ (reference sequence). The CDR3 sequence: CASSHRDPDGSGANVLTF. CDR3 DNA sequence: TGTGCCAGCAGCCACCGGGACCCTGACGGCTCTGGGGCCAACGTCCTGACTTTC. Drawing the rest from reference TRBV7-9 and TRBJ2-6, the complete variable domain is DTGVSQNPRHKITKRGQNVTFRCDPISEHNRLYWYRQTLGQGPEFLTYFQNEAQLEKSRLLSDRFSAERPKGSFSTLEIQRTEQGDSAMYLCASSHRDPDGSGANVLTFGAGSRLTVL.

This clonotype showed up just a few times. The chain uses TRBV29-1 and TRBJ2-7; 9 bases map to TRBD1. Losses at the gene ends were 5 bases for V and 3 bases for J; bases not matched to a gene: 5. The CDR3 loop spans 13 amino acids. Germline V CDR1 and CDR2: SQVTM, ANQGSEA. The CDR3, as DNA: TGCAGCGTTCCGGGACAGGGCTACTACGAGCAGTACTTC. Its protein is CSVPGQGYYEQYF.

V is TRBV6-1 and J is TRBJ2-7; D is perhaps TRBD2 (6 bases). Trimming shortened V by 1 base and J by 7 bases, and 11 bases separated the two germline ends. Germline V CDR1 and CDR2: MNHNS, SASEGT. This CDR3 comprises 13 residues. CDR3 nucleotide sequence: TGTGCCAGCAGTGAAGGGGGGGTTTGGGAGCAGTACGTC. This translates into CASSEGGVWEQYV.

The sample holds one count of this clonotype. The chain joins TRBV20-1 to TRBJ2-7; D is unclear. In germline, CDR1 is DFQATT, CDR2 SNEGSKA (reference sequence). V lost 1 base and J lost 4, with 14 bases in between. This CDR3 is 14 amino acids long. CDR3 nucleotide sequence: TGCAGTGCTAGAGCGATAGGTTCGGCGTACGAGCAGTACTTC. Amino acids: CSARAIGSAYEQYF.

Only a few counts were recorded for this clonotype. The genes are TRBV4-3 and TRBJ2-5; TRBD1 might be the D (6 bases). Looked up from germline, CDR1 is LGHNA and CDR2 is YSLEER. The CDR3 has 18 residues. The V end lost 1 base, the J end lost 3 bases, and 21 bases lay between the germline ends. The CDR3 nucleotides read TGCGCCAGCAGCCAAGTTTTTGCAGGGGTCGGGTTCAAAGAGACCCAGTACTTC. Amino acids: CASSQVFAGVGFKETQYF.

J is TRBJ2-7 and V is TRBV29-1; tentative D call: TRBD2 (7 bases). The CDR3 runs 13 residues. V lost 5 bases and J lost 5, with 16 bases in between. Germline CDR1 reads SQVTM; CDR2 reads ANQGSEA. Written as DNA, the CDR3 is TGCAGCGTTAGTGACGGGGGGCGCAACGAGCAGTACGTC. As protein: CSVSDGGRNEQYV.

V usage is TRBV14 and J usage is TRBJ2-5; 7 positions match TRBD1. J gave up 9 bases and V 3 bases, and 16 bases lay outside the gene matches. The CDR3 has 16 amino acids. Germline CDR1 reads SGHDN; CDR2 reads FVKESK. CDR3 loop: CASSHFWDSSWESQYF. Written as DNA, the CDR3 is TGTGCCAGCAGCCATTTTTGGGACAGCTCCTGGGAGTCCCAGTACTTC.

The CDR3 loop is CSVAEGRDYGYTF. CDR3 in DNA: TGCAGCGTTGCGGAGGGAAGAGATTATGGCTACACCTTC. This rearrangement joins TRBV29-1 to TRBJ1-2; no firm D call. Deletions cut 4 bases from V and 5 bases from J, with 14 bases between. This CDR3 has 13 residues. From germline, CDR1 is SQVTM and CDR2 ANQGSEA.

Here the CDR3 reads CASSPVGYYGYTF. The CDR3 DNA is TGTGCCAGCAGCCCGGTGGGGTACTATGGCTACACCTTC. The rearrangement joins TRBV6-2 or TRBV6-3 to TRBJ1-2; D uncertain. Germline CDR1 reads MNHEY; CDR2 reads SVGEGT. There are 13 residues in the CDR3. Between the trimmed V and J ends, which lost 6 bases and 3 bases, there was a span of 11 bases.

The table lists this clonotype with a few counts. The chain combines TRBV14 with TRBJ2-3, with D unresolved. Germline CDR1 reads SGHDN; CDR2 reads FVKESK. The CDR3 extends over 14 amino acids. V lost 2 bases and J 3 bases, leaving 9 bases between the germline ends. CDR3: CASSQLVGTDTQYF. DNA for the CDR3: TGTGCCAGCAGCCAACTGGTGGGGACAGATACGCAGTATTTT.

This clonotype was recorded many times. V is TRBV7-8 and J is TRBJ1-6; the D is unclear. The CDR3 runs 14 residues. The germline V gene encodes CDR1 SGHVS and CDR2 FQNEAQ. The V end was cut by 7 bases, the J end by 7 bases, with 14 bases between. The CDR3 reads CASMTVSSNSPLHF. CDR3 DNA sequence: TGTGCCAGCATGACGGTTTCGTCGAATTCACCCCTCCACTTT.

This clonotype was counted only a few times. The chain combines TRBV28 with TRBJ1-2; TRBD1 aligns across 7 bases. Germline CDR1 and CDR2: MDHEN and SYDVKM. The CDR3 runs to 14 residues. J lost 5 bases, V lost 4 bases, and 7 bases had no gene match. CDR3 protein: CASSWTGPSYGYTF. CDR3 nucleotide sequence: TGTGCCAGCAGTTGGACAGGTCCTAGTTATGGCTACACCTTC.

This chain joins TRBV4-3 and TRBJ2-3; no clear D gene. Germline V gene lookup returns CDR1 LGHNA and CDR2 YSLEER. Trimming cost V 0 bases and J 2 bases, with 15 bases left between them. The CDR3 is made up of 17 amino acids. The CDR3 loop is CASSQDRPGLPTDTQYF. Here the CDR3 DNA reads TGCGCCAGCAGCCAAGATCGTCCAGGCCTTCCCACAGATACGCAGTATTTT.

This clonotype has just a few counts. The CDR3 here is CSVEDVAGPSYNEQFF. CDR3 nucleotide sequence: TGCAGCGTTGAAGATGTGGCAGGGCCCTCCTACAATGAGCAGTTCTTC. The chain is built from TRBV29-1 and TRBJ2-1; tentatively, D is TRBD1 (5 bases). Per germline, CDR1 SQVTM and CDR2 ANQGSEA. The CDR3 is made up of 16 amino acids. Trimming shortened V by 0 bases and J by 0 bases, and 12 bases separated the two germline ends.

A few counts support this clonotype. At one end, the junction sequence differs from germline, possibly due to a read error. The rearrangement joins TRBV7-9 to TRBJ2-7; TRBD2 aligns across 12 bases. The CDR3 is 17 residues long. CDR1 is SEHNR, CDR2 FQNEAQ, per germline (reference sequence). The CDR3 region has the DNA TGTGCCAACAGCGCTCTACTAGCGGGGGGATCCTTCTACGAGCAGTACTTC. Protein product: CANSALLAGGSFYEQYF.

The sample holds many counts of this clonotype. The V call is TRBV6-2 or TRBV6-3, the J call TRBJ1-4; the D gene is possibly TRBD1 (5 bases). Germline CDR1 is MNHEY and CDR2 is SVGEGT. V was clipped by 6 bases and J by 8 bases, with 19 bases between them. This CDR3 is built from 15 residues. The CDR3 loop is CASSQFGTAGEKLFF. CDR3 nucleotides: TGTGCCAGCAGCCAATTCGGGACCGCAGGCGAAAAACTGTTTTTT.

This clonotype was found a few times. The CDR3 DNA sequence: TGTGCCAGCAGTTACGGCGAGACAGGAGGACGCTACACCTTC. Its translation is CASSYGETGGRYTF. The chain recombines TRBV6-2 or TRBV6-3 with TRBJ1-2; D is possibly TRBD1 (6 bases). The V end lost 2 bases, the J end lost 9 bases, and 16 bases lay between the germline ends. Germline values: CDR1 MNHEY, CDR2 SVGEGT. The CDR3 totals 14 residues.

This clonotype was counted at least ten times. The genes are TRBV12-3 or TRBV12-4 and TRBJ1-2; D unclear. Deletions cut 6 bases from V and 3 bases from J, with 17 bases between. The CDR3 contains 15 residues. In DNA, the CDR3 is TGTGCCAGCAGCCATAGAATTGCCATAGACTATGGCTACACCTTC. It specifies CASSHRIAIDYGYTF.

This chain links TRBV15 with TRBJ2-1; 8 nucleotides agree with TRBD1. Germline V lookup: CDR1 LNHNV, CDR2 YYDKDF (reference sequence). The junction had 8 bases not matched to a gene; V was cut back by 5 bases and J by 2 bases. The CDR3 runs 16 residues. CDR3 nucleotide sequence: TGTGCCACCAGCGGGGGTGACAGGGGAGCCTACAATGAGCAGTTCTTC. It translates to CATSGGDRGAYNEQFF.

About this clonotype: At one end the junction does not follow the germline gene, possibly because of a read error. The CDR3, as DNA: TGTGCCAGCACCCAAGAGTACAGCGGGGGGGCGGAGGAGACCCAGTACTTC. It translates to CASTQEYSGGAEETQYF. The chain is built from TRBV3-1 and TRBJ2-5; 10 positions match TRBD2. Germline values: CDR1 LGHDT, CDR2 YNNKEL (reference sequence). This CDR3 is 17 amino acids long.

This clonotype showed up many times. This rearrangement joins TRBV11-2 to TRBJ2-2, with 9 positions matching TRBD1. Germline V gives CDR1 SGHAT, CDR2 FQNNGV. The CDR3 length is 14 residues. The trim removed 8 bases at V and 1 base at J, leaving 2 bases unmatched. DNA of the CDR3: TGTGCCAGCCGGGGACAGGGGAACACCGGGGAGCTGTTTTTT. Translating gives CASRGQGNTGELFF.

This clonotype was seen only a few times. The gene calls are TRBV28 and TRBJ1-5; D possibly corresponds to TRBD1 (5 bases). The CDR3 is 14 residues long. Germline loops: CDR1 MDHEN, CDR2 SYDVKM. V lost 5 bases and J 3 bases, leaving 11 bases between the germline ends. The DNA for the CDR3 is TGTGCCAGCAGTCCCCGACAGTTCAATCAGCCCCAGCATTTT. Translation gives CASSPRQFNQPQHF.

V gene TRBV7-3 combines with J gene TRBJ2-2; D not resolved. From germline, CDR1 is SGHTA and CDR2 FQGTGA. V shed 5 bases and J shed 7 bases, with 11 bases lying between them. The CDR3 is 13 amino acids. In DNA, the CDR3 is TGTGCCAGCAGCCGTACGATTATCGGGGAGCTGTTTTTT. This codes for CASSRTIIGELFF.